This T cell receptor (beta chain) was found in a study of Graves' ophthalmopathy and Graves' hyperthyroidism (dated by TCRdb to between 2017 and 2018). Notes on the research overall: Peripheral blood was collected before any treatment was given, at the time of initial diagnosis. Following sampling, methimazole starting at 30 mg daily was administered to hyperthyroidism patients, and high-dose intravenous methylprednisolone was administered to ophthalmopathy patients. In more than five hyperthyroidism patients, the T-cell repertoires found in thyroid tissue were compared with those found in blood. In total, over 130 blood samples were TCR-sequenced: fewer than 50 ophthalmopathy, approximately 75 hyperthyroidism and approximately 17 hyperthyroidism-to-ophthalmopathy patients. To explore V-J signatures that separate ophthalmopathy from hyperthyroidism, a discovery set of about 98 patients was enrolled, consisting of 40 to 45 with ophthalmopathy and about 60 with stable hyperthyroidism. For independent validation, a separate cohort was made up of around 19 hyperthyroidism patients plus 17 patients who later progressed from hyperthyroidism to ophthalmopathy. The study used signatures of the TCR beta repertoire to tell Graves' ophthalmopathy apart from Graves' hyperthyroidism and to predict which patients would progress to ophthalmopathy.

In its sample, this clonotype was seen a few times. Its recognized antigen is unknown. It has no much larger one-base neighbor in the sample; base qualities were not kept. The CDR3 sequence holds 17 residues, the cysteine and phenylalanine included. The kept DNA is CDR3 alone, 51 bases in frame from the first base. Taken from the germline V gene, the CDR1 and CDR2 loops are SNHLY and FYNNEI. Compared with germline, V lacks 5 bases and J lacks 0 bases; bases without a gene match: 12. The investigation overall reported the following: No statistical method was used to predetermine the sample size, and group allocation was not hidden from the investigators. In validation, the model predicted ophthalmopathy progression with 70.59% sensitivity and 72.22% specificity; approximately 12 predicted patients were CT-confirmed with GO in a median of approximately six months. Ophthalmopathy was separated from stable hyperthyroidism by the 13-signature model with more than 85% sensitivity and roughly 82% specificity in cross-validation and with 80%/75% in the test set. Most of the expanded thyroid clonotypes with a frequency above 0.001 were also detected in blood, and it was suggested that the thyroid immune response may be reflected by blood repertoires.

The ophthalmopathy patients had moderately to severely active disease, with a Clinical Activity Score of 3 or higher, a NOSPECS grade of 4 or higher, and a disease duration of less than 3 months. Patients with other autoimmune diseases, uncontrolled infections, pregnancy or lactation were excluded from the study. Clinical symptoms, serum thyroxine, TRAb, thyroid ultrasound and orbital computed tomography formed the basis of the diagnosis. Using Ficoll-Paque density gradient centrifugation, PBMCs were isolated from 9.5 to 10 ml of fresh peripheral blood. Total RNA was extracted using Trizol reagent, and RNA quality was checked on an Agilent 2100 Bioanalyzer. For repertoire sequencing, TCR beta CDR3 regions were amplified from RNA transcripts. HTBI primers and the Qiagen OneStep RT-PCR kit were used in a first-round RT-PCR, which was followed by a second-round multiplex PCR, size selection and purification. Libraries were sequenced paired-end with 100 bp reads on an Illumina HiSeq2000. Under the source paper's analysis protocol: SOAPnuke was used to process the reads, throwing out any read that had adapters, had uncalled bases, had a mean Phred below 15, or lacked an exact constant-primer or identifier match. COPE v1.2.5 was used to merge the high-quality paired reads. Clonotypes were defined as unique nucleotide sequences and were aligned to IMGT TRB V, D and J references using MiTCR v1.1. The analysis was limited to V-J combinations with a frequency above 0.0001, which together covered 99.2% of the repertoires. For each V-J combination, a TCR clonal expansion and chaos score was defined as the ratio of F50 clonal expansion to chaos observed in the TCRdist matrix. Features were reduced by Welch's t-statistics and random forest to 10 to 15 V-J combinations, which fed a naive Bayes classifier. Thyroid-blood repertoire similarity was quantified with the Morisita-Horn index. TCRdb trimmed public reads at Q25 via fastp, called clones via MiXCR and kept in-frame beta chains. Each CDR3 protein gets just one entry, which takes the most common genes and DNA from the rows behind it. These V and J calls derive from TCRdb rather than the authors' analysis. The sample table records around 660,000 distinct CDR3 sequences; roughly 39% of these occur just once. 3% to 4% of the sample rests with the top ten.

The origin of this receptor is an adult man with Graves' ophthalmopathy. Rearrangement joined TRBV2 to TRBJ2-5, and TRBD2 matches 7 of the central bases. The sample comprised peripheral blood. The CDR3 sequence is CASSYGPRSGDQETQYF. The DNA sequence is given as TGTGCCAGCAGTTACGGACCCAGGAGCGGGGACCAAGAGACCCAGTACTTC.